One and the same sample provided the 9 T cell receptor beta chains below, sequenced in a study of CD8+CD57+ T cells in acquired aplastic anemia. Genomic DNA constituted the template upon which TCR beta VDJ and CDR3 profiling was performed. Using its own MiXCR run on the reads, TCRdb lists one record per CDR3 protein. The table records roughly 290,000 distinct CDR3 sequences, approximately 58% of them present only once. Patients chosen for sequencing had shown CD8+CD57+ cell expansion by flow cytometry. Sample: sorted CD4+, CD8+, or CD8+CD57+ T cells (not recorded which) from PBMCs. Receptor source: a human donor with aplastic anemia.

This chain joins TRBV27 and TRBJ2-7, with 7 bases matching TRBD1. V lost 0 bases to trimming and J lost 2 bases; unmatched junction nucleotides: 7. The CDR3 totals 16 residues. CDR1 MNHEY and CDR2 SMNVEV come from the germline V gene (reference sequence). The CDR3 protein is CASSLSYLQGPYEQYF. The CDR3 nucleotides are TGTGCCAGCAGTTTATCGTATTTACAGGGGCCCTACGAGCAGTACTTC.

This clonotype was counted once. This chain uses TRBV20-1 with TRBJ2-7, with 8 bases fitting TRBD2. With V trimmed by 6 bases and J by 0 bases, 10 bases remained unmatched. The CDR3 contains 15 residues. Germline values: CDR1 DFQATT, CDR2 SNEGSKA (reference sequence). The CDR3 loop reads CSARRGGTNSYEQYF. CDR3 nucleotides: TGCAGTGCCCGACGCGGGGGGACCAACTCCTACGAGCAGTACTTC.

The rearrangement joins TRBV20-1 to TRBJ1-2, with TRBD1 identical over 8 bases. Germline trimming cut 6 bases from V and 4 bases from J; bases unmatched to any gene: 13. The CDR3 is 15 amino acids. Germline V gene data show CDR1 as DFQATT and CDR2 as SNEGSKA (reference sequence). CDR3 coding DNA: TGCAGTGCAGAGTCCGACGGGACAGGAGCCTATGGCTACACCTTC. Translated, it gives CSAESDGTGAYGYTF.

This clonotype has at least ten counts. The chain recombines TRBV7-9 with TRBJ1-5, with 7 bases fitting TRBD1. V shed 3 bases and J 7 bases; nucleotides not matched to a gene: 6. Germline-derived CDR1 and CDR2 are SEHNR and FQNEAQ (reference sequence). This CDR3 comprises 14 residues. This chain's CDR3 is CASSFGQGGQPQHF. The CDR3 DNA reads as TGTGCCAGCAGCTTCGGGCAGGGGGGGCAGCCCCAGCATTTT.

Notes on this clonotype: Given the absence of the conserved phenylalanine or tryptophan at the CDR3 end, a read error is likely. This chain joins TRBV19 and TRBJ1-6; 9 positions agree with TRBD1. The CDR3 covers 15 residues. CDR1 and CDR2 (germline): LNHDA, SQIVND (reference sequence). V shed 2 bases, J shed 11 bases, and the junction held 7 bases outside the gene matches. This CDR3 is CASSITGQGMTPLHL. DNA of the CDR3: TGTGCCAGTAGTATAACGGGACAGGGTATGACACCCCTCCACCTT.

CDR3 in DNA: TGTGCCAGCAGCTTAATGGGTGGTGGAAACACCATATATTTT. Its translation: CASSLMGGGNTIYF. The V and J genes are TRBV7-2 and TRBJ1-3; D unclear. V was shortened by 2 bases and J by 3 bases, with 8 bases between the two germline ends. Germline V gene lookup returns CDR1 SGHTA and CDR2 FQGNSA. This CDR3 is 14 amino acids long. The entire variable domain, with the rest obtained from reference TRBV7-2 and TRBJ1-3, is as follows: GAGVSQSPSNKVTEKGKDVELRCDPISGHTALYWYRQSLGQGLEFLIYFQGNSAPDKSGLPSDRFSAERTGGSVSTLTIQRTQQEDSAVYLCASSLMGGGNTIYFGEGSWLTVV.

The chain carries TRBV7-9 and TRBJ1-2, with D hard to call. V shed 4 bases and J shed 4 bases, with 10 bases lying between them. The CDR3 sequence is 13 residues long. The germline V gene has CDR1 SEHNR and CDR2 FQNEAQ (reference sequence). The CDR3 region has the DNA TGTGCCAGCAGCTCGCAGGCTGGCTATGGCTACACCTTC. Protein: CASSSQAGYGYTF.

Only a few counts were recorded for this clonotype. The chain has TRBV7-6 and TRBJ2-7; either TRBD1 or TRBD2 may supply D (5 bases each). Looked up from germline, CDR1 is SGHVS and CDR2 is FNYEAQ. Trimming left V 1 base short and J 1 base short, with 11 bases between. CDR3 length equals 15 residues. As DNA, the CDR3 is TGTGCCAGCAGCTTAGAGCGAGGGGAGTCCTACGAGCAGTACTTC. This gives the protein CASSLERGESYEQYF.

This clonotype came up many times. The chain uses TRBV27 and TRBJ2-7, with 10 positions matching TRBD2. The V segment lost 5 bases and the J segment 4 bases; nucleotides outside the gene matches: 5. Germline CDR1 MNHEY, CDR2 SMNVEV (reference sequence). CDR3 size: 14 residues. The CDR3 DNA reads TGTGCCAGCAGTGTTAGCGGGAGGACGTACGAGCAGTACTTC. Translating gives CASSVSGRTYEQYF.